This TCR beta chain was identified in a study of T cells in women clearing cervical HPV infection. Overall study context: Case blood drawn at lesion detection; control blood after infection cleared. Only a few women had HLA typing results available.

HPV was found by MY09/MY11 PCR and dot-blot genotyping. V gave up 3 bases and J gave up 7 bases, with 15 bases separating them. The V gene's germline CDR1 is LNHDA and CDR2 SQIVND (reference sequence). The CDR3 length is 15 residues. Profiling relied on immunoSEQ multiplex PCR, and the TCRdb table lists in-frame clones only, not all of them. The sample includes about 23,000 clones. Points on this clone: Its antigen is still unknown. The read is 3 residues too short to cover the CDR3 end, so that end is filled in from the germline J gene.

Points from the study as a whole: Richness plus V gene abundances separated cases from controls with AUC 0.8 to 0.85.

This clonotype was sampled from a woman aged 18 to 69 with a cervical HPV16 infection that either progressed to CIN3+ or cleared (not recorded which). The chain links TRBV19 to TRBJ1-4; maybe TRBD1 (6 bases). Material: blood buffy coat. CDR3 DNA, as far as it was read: TGTGCCAGTAGTATCATGGACAGAAGTGGTGAAAAA. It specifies CASSIMDRSGEK. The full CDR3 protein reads CASSIMDRSGEKLFF.